These 10 T cell receptor beta chains came from one sample sequenced in a study of cytomegalovirus exposure and HLA in healthy donors. PCR primers comprised 60 Vbeta and 13 Jbeta primers. Using immunoSEQ multiplex PCR, the repertoire was profiled, and TCRdb retains in-frame clones only, with some absent. The table records over 150,000 clones, about 71% of them present only once. Sequenced sample: PBMCs. The receptors were gathered from a woman aged 25-40 years in good health and CMV-seronegative.

The V gene is TRBV19, the J gene TRBJ1-1; TRBD1 is a possible D gene (6 bases). This CDR3 is built from 16 residues. V gave up 5 bases and J gave up 0 bases, with 16 bases separating them. CDR1 and CDR2 from the germline V gene are LNHDA and SQIVND (reference sequence). This CDR3 is CASSAQGWGMNTEAFF. In nucleotides, the CDR3 is TGTGCCAGTAGTGCACAGGGATGGGGAATGAACACTGAAGCTTTCTTT.

Only a few counts were recorded for this clone. This chain uses TRBV11-1 with TRBJ2-5, with D perhaps TRBD1 (6 bases). CDR3 length equals 15 residues. In germline, CDR1 is SGHAT, CDR2 FQDESV (reference sequence). Trimming took off 5 bases at V and 2 bases at J, with 15 bases between the two ends. CDR3 residues: CASSRQTGSQETQYF. CDR3 DNA: TGTGCCAGCAGCCGACAGACAGGCTCTCAAGAGACCCAGTACTTC.

The chain has TRBV5-6 and TRBJ2-3; D gene uncertain. The CDR3 sequence is 12 residues long. Trimming stripped 2 bases from V and 6 bases from J, with 7 bases between. Germline loops: CDR1 SGHDT, CDR2 YYEEEE. DNA of the CDR3: TGTGCCAGCAGCTTCGGTCGGGATACGCAGTATTTT. Protein product: CASSFGRDTQYF.

This clone was recorded once. The V and J genes are TRBV13 and TRBJ2-5; TRBD2 agrees at 10 bases. The J call may be in error: the DNA end matches TRBJ2-7 better. This CDR3 comprises 14 residues. Germline CDR1 PRHDT, CDR2 FYEKMQ (reference sequence). CDR3 protein: CASSSSGSSYEQYF. In DNA form, the CDR3 reads TGTGCCAGCAGCTCTAGCGGGAGCTCCTACGAGCAGTACTTC.

A word on this clone: No conserved phenylalanine or tryptophan ends this CDR3, so it is likely a read error. Because the CDR3's place on the DNA is in doubt, the DNA is left out and the CDR3 is given as listed by TCRdb. CDR3: CASTLGRDRWFA. The rearrangement links TRBV11-2 to TRBJ1-1; TRBD1 reflects the table's D call only, with no check against the DNA. The CDR3 length equals 12 residues, ends included. Germline V gives CDR1 SGHAT, CDR2 FQNNGV.

The CDR3 spells CASSLGQGGYGYTF. CDR3 coding DNA: TGTGCCAGCAGCTTAGGACAGGGAGGCTATGGCTACACCTTC. This chain links TRBV5-4 with TRBJ1-2; TRBD1 agrees at 8 bases. The CDR3 totals 14 residues. Germline values: CDR1 SGHNT, CDR2 YYREEE (reference sequence). With 2 bases clipped from V and 4 bases from J, the junction kept 4 bases outside the gene matches.

This chain joins TRBV5-1 and TRBJ2-7; 7 nucleotides line up with TRBD1. Trimming cost V 5 bases and J 6 bases; bases outside gene matches: 8. The germline CDR1 and CDR2 sequences are SGHRS and YFSETQ. This CDR3 spans 13 amino acids. CDR3: CASRSTGSGEQYF. CDR3 coding DNA: TGCGCCAGCAGATCGACAGGGTCAGGCGAGCAGTACTTC. Variable domain in full (rest from reference TRBV5-1 and TRBJ2-7): KAGVTQTPRYLIKTRGQQVTLSCSPISGHRSVSWYQQTPGQGLQFLFEYFSETQRNKGNFPGRFSGRQFSNSRSEMNVSTLELGDSALYLCASRSTGSGEQYFGPGTRLTVT.

The chain links TRBV7-2 to TRBJ1-3; TRBD1 matches at 7 bases. This CDR3 contains 15 residues. Germline-derived CDR1 and CDR2 are SGHTA and FQGNSA. V lost 5 bases and J lost 2; bases outside the gene matches: 6. Written as DNA, the CDR3 is TGTGCCAGCAGCGACACAGGGGCTACTGGAAACACCATATATTTT. Translation gives CASSDTGATGNTIYF. Complete variable domain (other parts from reference TRBV7-2 and TRBJ1-3): GAGVSQSPSNKVTEKGKDVELRCDPISGHTALYWYRQSLGQGLEFLIYFQGNSAPDKSGLPSDRFSAERTGGSVSTLTIQRTQQEDSAVYLCASSDTGATGNTIYFGEGSWLTVV.

V gene TRBV6-4 combines with J gene TRBJ2-1, with 9 bases identical to TRBD1. V shed 6 bases, J shed 9 bases, and the junction held 3 bases outside the gene matches. From germline, CDR1 is MRHNA and CDR2 SNTAGT. CDR3 length: 12 residues. CDR3 in DNA: TGTGCCAGCAGCGGACAGGGGACTGAGCAGTTCTTC. It yields the protein CASSGQGTEQFF.

The rearrangement joins TRBV27 to TRBJ2-1; 11 nucleotides align to TRBD1. The germline CDR1 and CDR2 sequences are MNHEY and SMNVEV (reference sequence). The J segment lost 6 bases and the V segment lost 6 bases, leaving 7 bases of the junction unmatched. The CDR3 loop spans 15 amino acids. The CDR3 protein is CASSYRDRGGNEQFF. In DNA form, the CDR3 reads TGTGCCAGCAGCTACCGGGACAGGGGGGGCAATGAGCAGTTCTTC.